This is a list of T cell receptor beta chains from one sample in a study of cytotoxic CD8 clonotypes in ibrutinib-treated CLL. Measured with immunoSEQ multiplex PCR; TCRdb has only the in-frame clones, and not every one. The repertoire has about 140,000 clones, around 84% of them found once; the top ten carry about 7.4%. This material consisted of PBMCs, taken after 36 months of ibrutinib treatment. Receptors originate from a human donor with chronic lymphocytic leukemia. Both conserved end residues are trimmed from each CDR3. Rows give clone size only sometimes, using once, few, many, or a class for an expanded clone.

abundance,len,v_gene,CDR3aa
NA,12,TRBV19,ASSPGDRTGELF
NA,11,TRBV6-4,ASSGNRGETQY
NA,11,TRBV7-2,ASSFAGIREAF
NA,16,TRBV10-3,AIRAGQGGPFSYNEQF
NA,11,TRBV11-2,ASSLRGANEQY
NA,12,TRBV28,ASCTLHRSTEQY
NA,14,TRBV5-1,ASSPTGTYPEDGYT
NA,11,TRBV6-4,ASSDATGDTQY
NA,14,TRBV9,ASSVPPGLAGDEQF
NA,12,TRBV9,ASSAQGGVTEAF
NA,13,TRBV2,ASSQESGYYNEQF
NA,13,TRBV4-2,ASSPVRGSTDTQY
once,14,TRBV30,ACSPGLAGEGDTQY
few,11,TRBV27,ASSPLSYNEQF
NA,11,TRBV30,AWSVPLQETQY
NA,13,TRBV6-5,ASSYWRTGAYEQY
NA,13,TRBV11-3,ASSFFPGGTDTQY
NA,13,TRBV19,ASSDARVAIYGYT
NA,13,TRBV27,ASWDRGIMNTEAF
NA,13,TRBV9,ASSVGTGVTGELF
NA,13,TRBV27,ASSSLPGGGEKLF
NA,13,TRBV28,ASSRGTGGNQPQH
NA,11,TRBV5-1,ASSVGENSPLH
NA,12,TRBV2,ASSFLPSSYEQY
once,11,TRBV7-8,ASSSNRGQPQH